This T cell receptor (beta chain) was identified in a study of shared clonotypes between healthy human individuals. Assay runs were performed at deep level. Repertoires were generated with immunoSEQ multiplex PCR, while TCRdb's copy carries only in-frame clones and drops some. The sample yields 2 million to 2.5 million clones, about nine tenths seen once. Specimen: naive CD4+ T cells from PBMCs. The subset denotes: CD45RA+ positively selected. The sequence came from a man aged 18 to 29 in good health. Some clones in this sample may be carry-over from other donors' samples.

CDR3 region: CAWGSGTTNEKLFF. CDR3 bases: TGTGCCTGGGGTTCAGGGACTACCAATGAAAAACTGTTTTTT. This chain uses TRBV30 with TRBJ1-4; tentative D call: TRBD1 (5 bases). Germline V lookup: CDR1 GTSNPN, CDR2 SVGIG (reference sequence). This CDR3 is built from 14 residues. V lost 5 bases and J lost 5, with 15 bases in between.